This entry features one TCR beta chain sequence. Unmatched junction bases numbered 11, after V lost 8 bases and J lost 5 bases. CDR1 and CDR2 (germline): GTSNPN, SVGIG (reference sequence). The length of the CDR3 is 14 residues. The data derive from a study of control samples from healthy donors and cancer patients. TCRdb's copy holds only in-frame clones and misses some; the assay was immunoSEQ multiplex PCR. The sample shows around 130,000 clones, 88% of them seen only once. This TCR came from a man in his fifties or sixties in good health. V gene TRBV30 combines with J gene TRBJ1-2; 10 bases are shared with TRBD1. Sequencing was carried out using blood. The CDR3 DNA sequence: TGTGCCGGGGGTTTGGGACAGGGGTGGTATGGCTACACCTTC. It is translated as CAGGLGQGWYGYTF.